The rows below give T cell receptor beta chains drawn from one sample of a study of CD8 T cells in ankylosing spondylitis. TCRdb re-derived calls from the 5' RACE reads in MiXCR, one entry per CDR3 protein. Among about 320,000 distinct CDR3 sequences, 9.5% to 13% were seen once, and the ten largest hold about 10%. What was sequenced was blood, either unsorted or a sorted T cell fraction (not recorded which). The receptors were gathered from a female donor with ankylosing spondylitis or in good health (not recorded which). Both conserved end residues are part of each CDR3. A D gene is named only where the DNA matches it firmly. The size field is filled for only some rows; it gives once, few, many or a size class.

size,D,V,J,DNA,CDR3
.,.,TRBV4-1,TRBJ2-1,TGCGCCAGCAGGTCAGGACGGGACAATGAGCAGTTCTTC,CASRSGRDNEQFF
.,TRBD1,TRBV3-1,TRBJ1-2,TGTGCCAGCAGCCGAACAGGGGCGGATGGCTACACCTTC,CASSRTGADGYTF
many,.,TRBV20-1,TRBJ1-5,TGCAGTGCTAGAGATCAGACTGGGATTGAGCCCCAGCATTTT,CSARDQTGIEPQHF
few,.,TRBV7-9,TRBJ2-5,TGTGCCAGCAGCTTAGACGCCAGGTGGGCCCAGTACTTC,CASSLDARWAQYF
many,TRBD1,TRBV4-3,TRBJ1-5,TGCGCCAGCAGCCAATCTCACAGGGGGCGGGATCAGCCCCAGCATTTT,CASSQSHRGRDQPQHF
.,TRBD2,TRBV20-1,TRBJ2-7,TGCAGTGCTAGGGAAGCGGGGGATTACCTCTACGAGCAGTACTTC,CSAREAGDYLYEQYF
many,.,TRBV5-5,TRBJ1-4,TGTGCCAGCAGCTTGCAGTACGGGATTAATGAAAAACTGTTTTTT,CASSLQYGINEKLFF
many,TRBD2,TRBV27,TRBJ2-3,TGTGCCAGCCATGGTGGCGGGAGACTTTTGGATACGCAGTATTTT,CASHGGGRLLDTQYF
.,TRBD1,TRBV20-1,TRBJ2-1,TGCAGTGCAGACAGGGTGGACAGGCAGTTCTTC,CSADRVDRQFF
many,TRBD1,TRBV5-1,TRBJ1-1,TGCGCCAGCAGCCTAGCGGGACAGCCGAACACTGAAGCTTTCTTT,CASSLAGQPNTEAFF
few,.,TRBV7-2,TRBJ2-6,TGTGCCAGCAGCTTAGGGACTCCAGGGGCCAACGTCCTGACTTTC,CASSLGTPGANVLTF
many,TRBD1,TRBV7-7,TRBJ2-1,TGTGCTAGCAGCCCCGGACAGGGTATGGTCGATGAGCAGTTCTTC,CASSPGQGMVDEQFF
.,.,TRBV19,TRBJ1-2,TGTGCCAGTAGTGGGGAGTTCAACTATGGCTACACCTTC,CASSGEFNYGYTF
many,.,TRBV11-2,TRBJ2-7,TGTGCCAGCAGCTTCGTAGCGGACCCCTCTGCGAACGAGCAGTACTTC,CASSFVADPSANEQYF
many,TRBD1,TRBV5-1,TRBJ1-2,TGCGCCAGCCACCCGGGACAGGGGAACGGCTACACCTTC,CASHPGQGNGYTF
few,.,TRBV5-1,TRBJ2-2,TGCGCCAGCAGCTGGGCTGGCGGAGCGAACACCGGGGAGCTGTTTTTT,CASSWAGGANTGELFF
few,TRBD1,TRBV12-3/TRBV12-4,TRBJ1-2,TGTGCCAGCAGCCCAAGTGGACCAACAGGGGCCCCACTTCGACTGAATGGCTACACCTTC,CASSPSGPTGAPLRLNGYTF
.,TRBD2,TRBV11-3,TRBJ2-2,TGTGCCAGCAGCCCCCGGTTGTCTAGCGGGGTCACCGGGGAGCTGTTTTTT,CASSPRLSSGVTGELFF
few,.,TRBV3-1,TRBJ2-5,TGTGCCAGCAGCCAAGATCGCAGGGGCAGGGAAGAGACCCAGTACTTC,CASSQDRRGREETQYF
.,.,TRBV5-1,TRBJ2-5,TGCGCCAGCAGACCGGGCTTGACCCAAGAGACCCAGTACTTC,CASRPGLTQETQYF
.,.,TRBV29-1,TRBJ2-2,TGCAGCGTTCGTTTCAGGGCGAGCACCGGGGAGCTGTTTTTT,CSVRFRASTGELFF
many,TRBD2,TRBV5-6,TRBJ2-7,TGTGCCAGCAGCTTCGGACTAGACATCGACGAGCAGTACTTC,CASSFGLDIDEQYF
many,.,TRBV5-1,TRBJ2-2,TGCGCCAGCAGCTTCCAGGGGACGGCCGGGGAGCTGTTTTTT,CASSFQGTAGELFF
few,TRBD2,TRBV4-1,TRBJ2-1,TGCGCCAGCAGCCAAGATGTTACGGGACTAGCAAACAATGAGCAGTTCTTC,CASSQDVTGLANNEQFF
many,.,TRBV20-1,TRBJ2-7,TGCAGTGCTAGAAGTCCCTCCTACGAGCAGTACTTC,CSARSPSYEQYF
.,.,TRBV28,TRBJ2-7,TGTGCCAGCACCCAAGGGGGGGGGCAGGGGGCCTACGAGCAGTACTTC,CASTQGGGQGAYEQYF
.,.,TRBV2,TRBJ1-1,TGTGCCAGTCTTCGGGGGGTGAACACTGAAGCTTTCTTT,CASLRGVNTEAFF
many,.,TRBV9,TRBJ2-1,TGTGCCAGCAGCGCTTTAGACAATGAGCAGTTCTTC,CASSALDNEQFF
many,TRBD1,TRBV5-1,TRBJ1-4,TGCGCCAGCAGCTTGAGACCGGGACAGGCTAATGAAAAACTGTTTTTT,CASSLRPGQANEKLFF
many,.,TRBV7-9,TRBJ2-5,TGTGCCAGCAGCTTAACCGCTAGCAGAGAGACCCAGTACTTC,CASSLTASRETQYF
.,TRBD1,TRBV5-6,TRBJ2-2,TGTGCCAGCAGCTACGGGACAGGAGGCACCGGGGAGCTGTTTTTT,CASSYGTGGTGELFF
.,.,TRBV5-1,TRBJ2-5,TGCGCCAGCCGGAAGGGTGAGGAGACCCAGTACTTC,CASRKGEETQYF
.,TRBD2,TRBV6-1,TRBJ2-3,TGTGCCAGCATCTCGGGACTAGCGGGGGGGCAGAACGTAGATACGCAGTATTTT,CASISGLAGGQNVDTQYF
many,.,TRBV15,TRBJ2-1,TGTGCCACCAGAAGAAGTAAGGGGAGCTCCTACAATGAGCAGTTCTTC,CATRRSKGSSYNEQFF
few,TRBD1,TRBV18,TRBJ1-1,TGTGCCAGCTCACCCCGGGACAGGGGAAGGAACACTGAAGCTTTCTTT,CASSPRDRGRNTEAFF
few,.,TRBV5-1,TRBJ1-2,TGCGCCAGCAGCTTGGCTTCGGGGCAGGCGGTCTATGGCTACACCTTC,CASSLASGQAVYGYTF
many,TRBD1,TRBV7-8,TRBJ1-2,TGTGCCAGCAGCGGACAATCAGGGGGCGGTTACTATGGCTACACCTTC,CASSGQSGGGYYGYTF
many,.,TRBV12-3/TRBV12-4,TRBJ2-5,TGTGCCAGCAGTTTTTCGGTAGAACAAGAGACCCAGTACTTC,CASSFSVEQETQYF
few,TRBD1,TRBV7-9,TRBJ2-7,TGTGCCAGCAGCTCAGGACAGGGGGTACGCTACGAGCAGTACTTC,CASSSGQGVRYEQYF
.,.,TRBV19,TRBJ1-5,TGTGCCAGTACCCAAGGAATACTAAATCAGCCCCAGCATTTT,CASTQGILNQPQHF
.,.,TRBV7-2,TRBJ1-5,TGTGCCAGCAGCTTACATTTGGATCAGCCCCAGCATTTT,CASSLHLDQPQHF